These 14 T cell receptor beta chains share one sample of origin, sequenced in a study of T cell repertoires in aging, cancer and after chemotherapy. Multiplex touch-down PCR with TRB-A/B primers amplified rearranged V-D-J TRB sequences. TCRdb re-called the multiplex PCR reads through MiXCR, storing one row per CDR3 protein. The repertoire holds over 3,000 distinct CDR3 sequences, with about 39% as singletons. Amplification of TCR beta used genomic DNA extracted from peripheral blood. The sequencing input was blood. The receptors originated from a human donor with a solid tumor.

The genes are TRBV6-5 and TRBJ1-1; D remains unclear. The CDR3 has 15 residues. V was cut by 8 bases and J by 4 bases, with 20 bases left in between. Germline assignment: CDR1 MNHEY and CDR2 SVGAGI. The CDR3 protein is CASAPPLGPSTEAFF. For the CDR3, the DNA is TGTGCCAGCGCTCCCCCCCTAGGGCCGAGCACTGAAGCTTTCTTT.

This clonotype was found a few times. The gene calls are TRBV7-6 and TRBJ1-6, with a possible D match to TRBD1 (5 bases). Germline V CDR1 and CDR2: SGHVS, FNYEAQ. V was clipped by 6 bases and J by 0 bases, with 12 bases between them. The CDR3 has 16 residues. CDR3 DNA sequence: TGTGCCAGCAGTCGGACACTTAGCTCCTATAATTCACCCCTCCACTTT. Its protein is CASSRTLSSYNSPLHF.

V is TRBV6-2 or TRBV6-3 and J is TRBJ2-7; possibly TRBD2 for D (5 bases). This CDR3 comprises 15 residues. Germline CDR1 reads MNHEY; CDR2 reads SVGEGT. The V gene lost 6 bases and the J gene lost 4 bases, with 19 bases spanning the gap. CDR3 bases: TGTGCCAGCAGCCTACGAGATCGGACGGGGTACGAGCAGTACTTC. Translation gives CASSLRDRTGYEQYF.

The chain carries TRBV27 and TRBJ1-5; TRBD1 agrees at 7 bases. The CDR3 runs to 16 residues. V trimming: 5 bases; J trimming: 7 bases; junction bases outside the gene matches: 14. Germline CDR1 and CDR2: MNHEY and SMNVEV (reference sequence). The CDR3 sequence is CASSALGQSLGQPQHF. The CDR3 DNA is TGTGCCAGCAGTGCCCTGGGACAGTCTTTGGGGCAGCCCCAGCATTTT.

The chain recombines TRBV7-2 with TRBJ1-5; D may be TRBD1 (6 bases). Trimming shortened V by 9 bases and J by 4 bases, and 16 bases separated the two germline ends. Germline V gene lookup returns CDR1 SGHTA and CDR2 FQGNSA. The CDR3 is made up of 14 amino acids. CDR3 coding DNA: TGTGCCAGAAGCGAGCAGGGGTTGAATCAGCCCCAGCATTTT. Its translation: CARSEQGLNQPQHF.

V gene TRBV6-2 or TRBV6-3 combines with J gene TRBJ1-5, with 9 bases lining up with TRBD1. Looked up from germline, CDR1 is MNHEY and CDR2 is SVGEGT. The junction had 3 bases not matched to a gene; V was cut back by 6 bases and J by 0 bases. CDR3 length: 15 amino acids. The CDR3 region is CASSRDRDSNQPQHF. The CDR3 nucleotides are TGTGCCAGCAGCCGGGACAGGGATAGCAATCAGCCCCAGCATTTT.

This chain uses TRBV6-2 or TRBV6-3 with TRBJ1-6; TRBD1 matches at 10 bases. Germline V gene lookup returns CDR1 MNHEY and CDR2 SVGEGT. Trimming cost V 2 bases and J 10 bases; bases outside gene matches: 5. This CDR3 has 15 residues. For the CDR3, the DNA is TGTGCCAGCAGTTACAGGGACAGGGGAGACTCACCCCTCCACTTT. Its translation: CASSYRDRGDSPLHF.

The chain carries TRBV20-1 and TRBJ1-1; TRBD1 is a possible D gene (5 bases). The germline CDR1 and CDR2 sequences are DFQATT and SNEGSKA (reference sequence). The ends were cut back, 3 bases at V and 5 bases at J, with 13 bases in the middle. This CDR3 contains 13 residues. As DNA, the CDR3 is TGCAGTGCTAGCGCGGGGGATGTAACTGAAGCTTTCTTT. This translates into CSASAGDVTEAFF.

V is TRBV6-1 and J is TRBJ2-7; tentative D call: TRBD2 (5 bases). V was shortened by 4 bases and J by 0 bases, with 7 bases between the two germline ends. The CDR3 runs 13 residues. CDR1 and CDR2 (germline): MNHNS, SASEGT. The CDR3 spells CASSVEVSYEQYF. The CDR3 bases are TGTGCCAGCAGTGTGGAGGTCTCCTACGAGCAGTACTTC.

This clonotype was observed a few times. J is TRBJ2-2 and V is TRBV27, with D unclear. The germline V and J ends were trimmed by 6 bases and 3 bases, with 11 bases remaining between them. The CDR3 consists of 14 residues. CDR1 and CDR2 (germline): MNHEY, SMNVEV (reference sequence). The CDR3, as DNA: TGTGCCAGCAGATCCGGGCCATACACCGGGGAGCTGTTTTTT. Translating it yields CASRSGPYTGELFF.

The V gene is TRBV7-6, the J gene TRBJ2-1; TRBD2 matches 7 bases. This CDR3 contains 14 residues. J was trimmed by 6 bases and V by 5 bases; bases with no gene match: 7. The V gene's germline CDR1 is SGHVS and CDR2 FNYEAQ. This CDR3 reads CASSIRRGINEQFF. CDR3 sequence (DNA): TGTGCCAGCAGCATACGGCGGGGGATCAATGAGCAGTTCTTC.

This rearrangement joins TRBV7-3 to TRBJ2-1; D might be TRBD2 (5 bases). V lost 11 bases to trimming and J lost 9 bases, with 17 bases between them. CDR1 SGHTA and CDR2 FQGTGA come from the germline V gene. The CDR3 sequence is 12 residues long. The CDR3 DNA follows: TGTGCCCTTCTAGAGGGAGTAGGTGAGCAGTTCTTC. It translates to CALLEGVGEQFF.

The rearrangement uses TRBV29-1 and TRBJ2-2; TRBD1 agrees at 11 bases. CDR1 is SQVTM and CDR2 is ANQGSEA in the germline V gene. J lost 5 bases, V lost 6 bases, and 8 bases had no gene match. There are 15 residues in the CDR3. The CDR3 region has the DNA TGCAGCGTCCGGACAGGGGGCGGGAGTACCGGGGAGCTGTTTTTT. Its translation: CSVRTGGGSTGELFF.

By share, this clonotype counts as large. The V gene is TRBV29-1, the J gene TRBJ2-5; D call uncertain. Trimming removed 4 bases at V and 1 base at J, with 7 bases between. The germline CDR1 and CDR2 sequences are SQVTM and ANQGSEA. CDR3 length: 12 residues. The CDR3 is CSVGGIQETQYF. Written as DNA, the CDR3 is TGCAGCGTTGGGGGAATCCAAGAGACCCAGTACTTC.